The text below deals with one T cell receptor (beta chain). In this sample, this clonotype turned up once. Its binding antigen is unknown. Per-nucleotide qualities are absent, and no much larger clonotype sits a single base away. Support from one read is weak. The data were obtained in a study of CD8 T cells in ankylosing spondylitis (dated by TCRdb to about 2017). Background for the entire study: The study profiled T cell receptor beta repertoires in healthy donors and ankylosing spondylitis patients to find disease-linked TCR variants. Peripheral blood was sampled, and synovial fluid was also collected from ankylosing spondylitis patients. The full study cohort comprised around 25 ankylosing spondylitis patients and over a hundred healthy donors.

General study outcomes and caveats: The disease-linked clones were reported to be significantly enriched in matched synovial fluid samples from ankylosing spondylitis patients. The disease-linked clones had a CD8+ phenotype and were found at relatively low frequencies in peripheral blood. A TCR beta motif made up of eight highly homologous amino acid variants appeared to be characteristic of blood from ankylosing spondylitis patients. Some of the motif variants had been reported before in the synovial fluid and blood of reactive arthritis patients, a finding that suggests common disease-initiation mechanisms.

V and J lose 1 base and 9 bases, and a span of 14 bases separates them. There are 14 amino acids in the CDR3, from cysteine to phenylalanine inclusive. Only the CDR3 portion is preserved as DNA: 42 bases, with reading frame beginning at the first base. The germline V gene sets CDR1 to SGHAT and CDR2 to FQNNGV. TCRdb records Illumina HiSeq 2500 as the sequencer. Quantitative 5'-RACE with molecular barcodes was used to prepare TCR beta libraries. As for the original processing: A new computational method, built on a probabilistic model of VDJ rearrangement, was used to identify disease-linked TCR variants. TCRdb applied fastp at Q25 and MiXCR to the public reads, then kept only in-frame beta chains. Rows with a matching CDR3 protein are joined into one entry that keeps the most common DNA and genes. The V and J calls here are based on TCRdb, not the publication. The sample table records about 750,000 distinct CDR3 sequences; around 20% of these occur just once. The ten top clones hold around 19% of the sample.

The sequence joins TRBV11-2 to TRBJ2-3; the D gene is perhaps TRBD1, from 6 matching bases. This receptor was taken from a male donor with ankylosing spondylitis. Material for sequencing was blood, either unsorted or a sorted T cell fraction (not recorded which). The base sequence is TGTGCCAGCAGCTTAGTATTGGGGGCCGGAACGCAGTATTTT. Translation gives CASSLVLGAGTQYF. This CDR3, with the reference TRBV11-2 and TRBJ2-3 proteins standing in past its ends, gives the full variable domain EAGVAQSPRYKIIEKRQSVAFWCNPISGHATLYWYQQILGQGPKLLIQFQNNGVVDDSQLPKDRFSAERLKGVDSTLKIQPAKLEDSAVYLCASSLVLGAGTQYFGPGTRLTVL.